A selection of T cell receptor beta chains follows, all from one sample in a study of post-analysis software for immune sequencing data. TCRdb re-derived calls from the PCR reads in MiXCR, one entry per CDR3 protein. The sample has about 820,000 distinct CDR3 sequences; 53% are singletons. The material sequenced was blood. The receptors shown here come from a girl between 5 and 17 years old with multiple sclerosis. Each CDR3 is given with its conserved first and last residue. The D gene is left open where the match is weak. Not every row has a clone size; where given, it reads once, few, many or a size class.

abundance | j_gene | v_gene | d_gene | CDR3aa | CDR3nt
few | TRBJ2-2 | TRBV15 | TRBD2 | CATSRDWTSGTGELFF | TGTGCCACCAGCAGAGATTGGACTAGTGGCACCGGGGAGCTGTTTTTT
. | TRBJ2-3 | TRBV7-2 | . | CASSDWTPSTDTQYF | TGTGCCAGCAGCGACTGGACCCCTAGCACAGATACGCAGTATTTT
. | TRBJ2-5 | TRBV30 | . | CAWSPPLRETQYF | TGTGCCTGGAGTCCGCCCCTTCGAGAGACCCAGTACTTC
once | TRBJ2-5 | TRBV11-2 | . | CASSHREKNQETQYF | TGTGCCAGCAGTCACAGGGAGAAGAACCAAGAGACCCAGTACTTC
. | TRBJ2-5 | TRBV5-1 | . | CASSLALTGRETQYF | TGCGCCAGCAGCTTGGCTCTTACAGGGCGAGAGACCCAGTACTTC
few | TRBJ2-5 | TRBV12-3/TRBV12-4 | TRBD1 | CASSPQQGTQEAQYF | TGTGCCAGCAGTCCACAACAGGGGACACAAGAGGCCCAGTACTTC
. | TRBJ2-2 | TRBV15 | TRBD1 | CATSLGGLYTGELFF | TGTGCCACCAGCTTAGGGGGCCTCTACACCGGGGAGCTGTTTTTT
. | TRBJ2-3 | TRBV7-3 | TRBD2 | CASSSGLAGEYTQYF | TGTGCCAGCAGCTCGGGACTAGCGGGAGAGTATACGCAGTATTTT
few | TRBJ1-1 | TRBV20-1 | TRBD1 | CSAREPDRGHTEAFF | TGCAGTGCTAGAGAACCCGACAGGGGTCACACTGAAGCTTTCTTT
. | TRBJ2-4 | TRBV5-1 | TRBD1 | CASSTGQGDIQYF | TGCGCCAGCAGCACTGGACAGGGGGACATTCAGTACTTC
. | TRBJ2-4 | TRBV30 | TRBD1 | CAWSVRPGQTKNIQYF | TGTGCCTGGAGTGTACGGCCGGGACAGACCAAAAACATTCAGTACTTC
. | TRBJ2-7 | TRBV27 | TRBD2 | CASSPIRTSGGYEQYF | TGTGCCAGCAGTCCCATAAGGACTAGCGGCGGTTACGAGCAGTACTTC
. | TRBJ2-5 | TRBV28 | TRBD1 | CASSRDSGFEQYF | TGTGCCAGCAGCCGGGACAGTGGTTTTGAGCAGTACTTC
few | TRBJ2-1 | TRBV28 | . | CASIPRGYNEQFF | TGTGCCAGCATTCCCAGGGGATACAATGAGCAGTTCTTC
. | TRBJ2-7 | TRBV12-3/TRBV12-4 | TRBD2 | CASSFISGTPYEQYF | TGTGCCAGCAGTTTTATTAGCGGGACCCCCTACGAGCAGTACTTC
few | TRBJ2-7 | TRBV5-1 | . | CASSLEGGIEQYF | TGCGCCAGCAGCTTGGAGGGCGGCATCGAGCAGTACTTC
few | TRBJ2-7 | TRBV7-8 | . | CASSLVIGRSDEQYF | TGTGCCAGCAGCTTAGTTATCGGGAGAAGTGACGAGCAGTACTTC
. | TRBJ1-2 | TRBV25-1 | . | CASSESRQLNYGYTF | TGTGCCAGCAGTGAATCGAGACAGCTTAACTATGGCTACACCTTC
few | TRBJ2-1 | TRBV3-1 | TRBD1 | CASSRSGTGYNEQFF | TGTGCCAGCAGCCGATCCGGGACAGGGTATAATGAGCAGTTCTTC
. | TRBJ2-1 | TRBV21-1 | . | CASSKAVAGPLSGTGPHEQFF | TGTGCCAGCAGCAAAGCGGTTGCGGGCCCCTTGTCGGGGACAGGGCCTCATGAGCAGTTCTTC
. | TRBJ2-1 | TRBV29-1 | TRBD1 | CSVEEGQEQFF | TGCAGCGTTGAAGAGGGACAGGAGCAGTTCTTC
few | TRBJ2-7 | TRBV20-1 | . | CSASVAGGAVYEQYF | TGCAGTGCTAGCGTCGCTGGCGGAGCTGTCTACGAGCAGTACTTC
once | TRBJ2-3 | TRBV7-8 | TRBD2 | CASSFISGSGGDTQYF | TGTGCCAGCAGCTTCATTAGCGGGAGCGGGGGAGATACGCAGTATTTT
few | TRBJ2-5 | TRBV6-5 | TRBD2 | CASSSTSGRVETQYF | TGTGCCAGCAGTTCGACTAGCGGGAGGGTAGAGACCCAGTACTTC
. | TRBJ2-6 | TRBV6-5 | . | CASSYSYLERGSGANVLTF | TGTGCCAGCAGTTACAGTTATCTGGAGAGGGGCTCTGGGGCCAACGTCCTGACTTTC
. | TRBJ2-7 | TRBV7-9 | . | CASSSRGPYEQYF | TGTGCCAGCAGCTCCAGGGGTCCCTACGAGCAGTACTTC
few | TRBJ1-1 | TRBV10-3 | . | CAISRATGLTEAFF | TGTGCCATCAGCCGAGCAACAGGGCTCACTGAAGCTTTCTTT
. | TRBJ2-1 | TRBV15 | . | CATSRDKYTNNEQFF | TGTGCCACCAGCAGAGATAAGTACACAAACAATGAGCAGTTCTTC
. | TRBJ2-7 | TRBV9 | . | CASSVGSAFGHEQYF | TGTGCCAGCAGCGTAGGCTCCGCTTTCGGCCACGAGCAGTACTTC
few | TRBJ2-4 | TRBV12-3/TRBV12-4 | TRBD2 | CASSLALAGEQYF | TGTGCCAGCAGTTTAGCCCTAGCGGGGGAGCAGTACTTC
. | TRBJ2-7 | TRBV20-1 | . | CSASGRFPTYEQYF | TGCAGTGCTAGCGGCAGATTTCCTACCTACGAGCAGTACTTC
. | TRBJ1-4 | TRBV30 | . | CAWSAGGEKLFF | TGTGCCTGGTCAGCTGGAGGTGAAAAACTGTTTTTT